The following is a T cell receptor beta chain sequence with its context. These data come from a study of blood T cell repertoires in COVID-19. Overall study: Samples taken during acute and convalescent COVID-19 were collected in the United States, Italy and Spain.

Trimming removed 4 bases from V and 3 bases from J; junction bases left unmatched: 4. CDR1 is SGHRS and CDR2 is YFSETQ in the germline V gene. The CDR3 runs 15 residues. Methods used by the authors: Amplification of reference gene primers provided the estimated nucleated cell counts. Produced via immunoSEQ multiplex PCR; TCRdb's table is partial and in-frame only. The V and J calls and the clone size are those of that table, but D and trimming were determined from the DNA. The sample holds 150,000 to 200,000 clones, less than 90% seen once. The V call is TRBV5-1, the J call TRBJ2-6; 7 positions agree with TRBD2. The sequencing sample was made of peripheral blood. The clonotype comes from a man in his 70s with active or convalescent COVID-19. The CDR3 DNA reads TGCGCCAGCAGCCCCGCGGGAGTTGGGGCCAACGTCCTGACTTTC. The encoded protein is CASSPAGVGANVLTF.